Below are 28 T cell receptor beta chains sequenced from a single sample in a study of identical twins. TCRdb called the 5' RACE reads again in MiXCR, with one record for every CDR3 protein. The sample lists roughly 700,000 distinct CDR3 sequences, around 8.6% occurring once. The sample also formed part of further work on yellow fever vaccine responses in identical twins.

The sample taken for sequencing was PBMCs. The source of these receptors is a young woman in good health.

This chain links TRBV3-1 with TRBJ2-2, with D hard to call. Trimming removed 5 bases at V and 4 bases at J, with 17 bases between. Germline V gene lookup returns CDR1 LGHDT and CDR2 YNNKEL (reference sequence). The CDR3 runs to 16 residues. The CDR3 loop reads CASSSRSNTGTGELFF. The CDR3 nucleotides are TGTGCCAGCAGCTCTCGAAGTAACACCGGCACCGGGGAGCTGTTTTTT.

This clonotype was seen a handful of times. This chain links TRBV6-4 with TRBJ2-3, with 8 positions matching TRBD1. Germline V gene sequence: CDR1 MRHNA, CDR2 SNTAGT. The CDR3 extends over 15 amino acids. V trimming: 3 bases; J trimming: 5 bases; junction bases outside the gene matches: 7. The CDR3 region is CASSEVQGAVDTQYF. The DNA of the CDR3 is TGTGCCAGCAGTGAGGTGCAGGGGGCCGTAGATACGCAGTATTTT.

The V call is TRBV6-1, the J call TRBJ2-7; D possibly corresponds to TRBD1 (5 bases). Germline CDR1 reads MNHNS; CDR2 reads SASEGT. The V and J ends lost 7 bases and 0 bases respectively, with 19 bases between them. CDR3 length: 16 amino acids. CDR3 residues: CASTKQGAVASYEQYF. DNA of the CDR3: TGTGCCAGCACCAAACAAGGGGCGGTAGCCTCCTACGAGCAGTACTTC.

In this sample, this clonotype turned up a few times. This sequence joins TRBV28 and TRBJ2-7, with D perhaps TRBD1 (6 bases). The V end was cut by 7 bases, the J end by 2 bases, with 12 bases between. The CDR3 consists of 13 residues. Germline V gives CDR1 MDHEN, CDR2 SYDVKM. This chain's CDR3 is CASIPGDTYEQYF. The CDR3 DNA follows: TGTGCCAGCATTCCAGGGGATACCTACGAGCAGTACTTC.

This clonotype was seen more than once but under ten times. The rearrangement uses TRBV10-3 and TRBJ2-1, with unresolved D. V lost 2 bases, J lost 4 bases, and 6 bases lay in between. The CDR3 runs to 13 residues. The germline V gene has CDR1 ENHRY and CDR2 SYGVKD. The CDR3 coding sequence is TGTGCCATCAGTGAGCTGGTGTACAATGAGCAGTTCTTC. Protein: CAISELVYNEQFF.

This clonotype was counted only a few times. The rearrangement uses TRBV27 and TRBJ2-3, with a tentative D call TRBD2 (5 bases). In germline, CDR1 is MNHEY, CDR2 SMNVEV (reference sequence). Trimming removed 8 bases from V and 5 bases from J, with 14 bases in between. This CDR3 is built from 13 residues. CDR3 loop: CASRSPGKDTQYF. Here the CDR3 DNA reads TGTGCCAGCCGTAGTCCGGGGAAAGATACGCAGTATTTT.

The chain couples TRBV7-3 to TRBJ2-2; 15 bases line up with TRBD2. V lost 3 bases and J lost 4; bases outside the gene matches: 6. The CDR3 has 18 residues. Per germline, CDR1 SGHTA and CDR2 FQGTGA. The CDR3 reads CASSFFGLAGGPTGELFF. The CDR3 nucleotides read TGTGCCAGCAGCTTTTTTGGACTAGCGGGGGGGCCCACCGGGGAGCTGTTTTTT.

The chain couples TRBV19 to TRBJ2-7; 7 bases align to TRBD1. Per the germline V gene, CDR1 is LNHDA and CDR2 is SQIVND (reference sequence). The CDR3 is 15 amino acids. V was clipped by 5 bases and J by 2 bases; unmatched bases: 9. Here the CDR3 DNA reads TGTGCCAGTAGTGCCTCGGGACAGTCCGCCTACGAGCAGTACTTC. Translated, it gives CASSASGQSAYEQYF.

In nucleotides, the CDR3 is TGCAGTGCTAGGGCGGAAGTATGGGGCAATCAGCCCCAGCATTTT. Its translation: CSARAEVWGNQPQHF. V is TRBV20-1 and J is TRBJ1-5; D is ambiguous. This CDR3 spans 15 amino acids. V was clipped by 3 bases and J by 2 bases, with 14 bases between them. CDR1 and CDR2 from the germline V gene are DFQATT and SNEGSKA (reference sequence).

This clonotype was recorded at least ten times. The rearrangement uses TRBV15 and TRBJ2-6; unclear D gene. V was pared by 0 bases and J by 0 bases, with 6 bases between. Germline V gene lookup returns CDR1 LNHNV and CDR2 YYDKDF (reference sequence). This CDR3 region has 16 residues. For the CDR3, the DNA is TGTGCCACCAGCAGAGATAATTACTCTGGGGCCAACGTCCTGACTTTC. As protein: CATSRDNYSGANVLTF.

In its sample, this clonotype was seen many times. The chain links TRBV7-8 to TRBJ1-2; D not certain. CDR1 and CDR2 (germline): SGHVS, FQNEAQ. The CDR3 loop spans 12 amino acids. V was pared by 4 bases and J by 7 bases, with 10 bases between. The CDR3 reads CASSSILGGYTF. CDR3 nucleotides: TGTGCCAGCAGCTCTATCCTGGGTGGCTACACCTTC.

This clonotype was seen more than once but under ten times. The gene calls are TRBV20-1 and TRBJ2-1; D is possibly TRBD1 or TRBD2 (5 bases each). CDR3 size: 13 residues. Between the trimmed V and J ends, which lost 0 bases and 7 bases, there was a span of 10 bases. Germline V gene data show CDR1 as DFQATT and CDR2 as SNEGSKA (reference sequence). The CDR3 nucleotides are TGCAGTGCTAGAGATTCGGGGCTGAATGAGCAGTTCTTC. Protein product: CSARDSGLNEQFF.

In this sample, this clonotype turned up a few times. CDR3 sequence: CASSEEVSPNSPLHF. The CDR3 DNA sequence: TGTGCCAGCAGTGAAGAGGTCAGCCCGAATTCACCCCTCCACTTT. This chain links TRBV6-1 with TRBJ1-6; D not certain. The germline V gene encodes CDR1 MNHNS and CDR2 SASEGT. This CDR3 has 15 amino acids. Trimming shortened V by 1 base and J by 7 bases, and 11 bases separated the two germline ends.

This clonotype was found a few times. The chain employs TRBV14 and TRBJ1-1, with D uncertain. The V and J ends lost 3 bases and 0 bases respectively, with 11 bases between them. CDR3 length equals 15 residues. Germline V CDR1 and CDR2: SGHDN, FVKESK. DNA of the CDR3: TGTGCCAGCAGCCAGTTCGGGCTAATGAACACTGAAGCTTTCTTT. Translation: CASSQFGLMNTEAFF.

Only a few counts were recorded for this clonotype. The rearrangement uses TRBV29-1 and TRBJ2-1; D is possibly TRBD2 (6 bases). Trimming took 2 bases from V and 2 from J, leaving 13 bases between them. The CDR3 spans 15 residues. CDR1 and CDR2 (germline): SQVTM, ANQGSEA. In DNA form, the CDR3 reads TGCAGCGTTGAAAAGTGGGAGGCTACCTACAATGAGCAGTTCTTC. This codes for CSVEKWEATYNEQFF.

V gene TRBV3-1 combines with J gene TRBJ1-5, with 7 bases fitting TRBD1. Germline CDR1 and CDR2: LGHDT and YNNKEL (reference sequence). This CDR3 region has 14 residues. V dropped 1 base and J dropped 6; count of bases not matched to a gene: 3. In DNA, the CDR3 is TGTGCCAGCAGCCAAGGCGGGACAGCTCAGCCCCAGCATTTT. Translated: CASSQGGTAQPQHF.

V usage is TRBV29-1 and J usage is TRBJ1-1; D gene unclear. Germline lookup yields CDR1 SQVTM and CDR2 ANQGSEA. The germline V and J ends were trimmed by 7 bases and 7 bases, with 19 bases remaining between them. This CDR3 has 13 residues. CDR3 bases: TGCAGCGCGACCCAAGGTGTTGTCAATGAAGCTTTCTTT. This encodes CSATQGVVNEAFF.

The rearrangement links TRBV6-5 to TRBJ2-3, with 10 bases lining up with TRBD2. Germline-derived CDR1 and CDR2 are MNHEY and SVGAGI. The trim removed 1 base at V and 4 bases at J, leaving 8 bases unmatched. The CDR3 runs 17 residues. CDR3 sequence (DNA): TGTGCCAGCAGTTACTGGCCGAGCGGGGGGGCCTCAGATACGCAGTATTTT. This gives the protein CASSYWPSGGASDTQYF.

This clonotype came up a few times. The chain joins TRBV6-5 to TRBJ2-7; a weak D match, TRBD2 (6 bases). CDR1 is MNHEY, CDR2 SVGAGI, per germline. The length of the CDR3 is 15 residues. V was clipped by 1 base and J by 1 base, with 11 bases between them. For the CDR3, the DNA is TGTGCCAGCAGTTACTTGCGGGGTAAATCCTACGAGCAGTACTTC. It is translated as CASSYLRGKSYEQYF.

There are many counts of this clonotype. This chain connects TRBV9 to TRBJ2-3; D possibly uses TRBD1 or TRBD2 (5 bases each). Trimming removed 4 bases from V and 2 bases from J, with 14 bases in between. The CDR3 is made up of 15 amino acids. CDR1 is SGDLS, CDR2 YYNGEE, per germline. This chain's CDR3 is CASSPTGAYTDTQYF. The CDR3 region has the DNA TGTGCCAGCAGCCCAACCGGGGCCTACACAGATACGCAGTATTTT.

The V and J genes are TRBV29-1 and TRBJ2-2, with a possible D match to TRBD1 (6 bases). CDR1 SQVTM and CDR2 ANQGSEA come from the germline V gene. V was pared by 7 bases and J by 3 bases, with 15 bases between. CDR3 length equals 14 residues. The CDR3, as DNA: TGCAGCGGAATTACAGGGTACGACACCGGGGAGCTGTTTTTT. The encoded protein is CSGITGYDTGELFF.

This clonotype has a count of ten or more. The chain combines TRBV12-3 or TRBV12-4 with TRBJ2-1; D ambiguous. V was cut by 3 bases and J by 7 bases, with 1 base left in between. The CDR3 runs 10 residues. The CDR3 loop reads CASSFNEQFF. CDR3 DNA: TGTGCCAGCAGTTTTAATGAGCAGTTCTTC.

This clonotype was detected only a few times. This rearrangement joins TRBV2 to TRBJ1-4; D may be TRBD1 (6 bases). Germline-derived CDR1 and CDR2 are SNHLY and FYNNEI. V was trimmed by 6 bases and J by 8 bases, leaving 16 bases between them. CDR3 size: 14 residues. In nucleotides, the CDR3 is TGTGCCAGCAGGGAGTGGACAGAGGAGGAAAAACTGTTTTTT. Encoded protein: CASREWTEEEKLFF.

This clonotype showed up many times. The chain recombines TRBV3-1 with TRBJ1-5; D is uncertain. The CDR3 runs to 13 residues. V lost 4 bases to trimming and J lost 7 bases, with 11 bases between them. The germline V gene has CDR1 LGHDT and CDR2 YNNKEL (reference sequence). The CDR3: CASSPQWEQPQHF. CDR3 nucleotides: TGTGCCAGCAGCCCCCAGTGGGAACAGCCCCAGCATTTT.

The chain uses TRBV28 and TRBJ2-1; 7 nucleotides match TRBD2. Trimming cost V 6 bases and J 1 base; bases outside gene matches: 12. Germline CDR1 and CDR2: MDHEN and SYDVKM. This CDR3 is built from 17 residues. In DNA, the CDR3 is TGTGCCAGCAGCCAGGTCGGCGGGAGTGGATCCTACAATGAGCAGTTCTTC. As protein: CASSQVGGSGSYNEQFF.

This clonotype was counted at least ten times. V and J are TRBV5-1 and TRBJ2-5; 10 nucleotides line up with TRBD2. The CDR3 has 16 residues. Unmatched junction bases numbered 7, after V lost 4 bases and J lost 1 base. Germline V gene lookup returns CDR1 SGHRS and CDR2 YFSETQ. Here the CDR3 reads CASSLALAGTQETQYF. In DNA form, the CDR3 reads TGCGCCAGCAGCCTGGCACTAGCGGGGACCCAAGAGACCCAGTACTTC.

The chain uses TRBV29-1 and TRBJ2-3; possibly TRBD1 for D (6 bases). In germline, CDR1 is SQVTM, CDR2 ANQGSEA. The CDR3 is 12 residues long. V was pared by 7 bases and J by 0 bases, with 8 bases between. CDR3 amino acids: CSAGTSTDTQYF. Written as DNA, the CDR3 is TGCAGCGCCGGGACAAGCACAGATACGCAGTATTTT.

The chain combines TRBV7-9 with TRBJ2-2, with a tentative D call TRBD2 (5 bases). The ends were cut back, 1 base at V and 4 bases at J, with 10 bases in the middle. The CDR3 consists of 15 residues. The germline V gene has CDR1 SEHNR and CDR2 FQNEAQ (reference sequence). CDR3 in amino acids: CASSLGSGTTGELFF. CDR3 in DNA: TGTGCCAGCAGCTTAGGCAGCGGTACCACCGGGGAGCTGTTTTTT.